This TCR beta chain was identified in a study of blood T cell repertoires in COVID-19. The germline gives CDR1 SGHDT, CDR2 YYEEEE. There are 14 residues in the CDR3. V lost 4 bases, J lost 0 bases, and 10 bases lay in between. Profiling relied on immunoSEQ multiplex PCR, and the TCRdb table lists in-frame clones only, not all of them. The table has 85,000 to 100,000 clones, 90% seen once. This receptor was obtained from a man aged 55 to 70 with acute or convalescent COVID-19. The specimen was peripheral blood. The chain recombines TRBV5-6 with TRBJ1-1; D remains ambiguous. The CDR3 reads CASSHGFLNTEAFF. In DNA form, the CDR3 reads TGTGCCAGCAGCCACGGGTTCCTGAACACTGAAGCTTTCTTT.